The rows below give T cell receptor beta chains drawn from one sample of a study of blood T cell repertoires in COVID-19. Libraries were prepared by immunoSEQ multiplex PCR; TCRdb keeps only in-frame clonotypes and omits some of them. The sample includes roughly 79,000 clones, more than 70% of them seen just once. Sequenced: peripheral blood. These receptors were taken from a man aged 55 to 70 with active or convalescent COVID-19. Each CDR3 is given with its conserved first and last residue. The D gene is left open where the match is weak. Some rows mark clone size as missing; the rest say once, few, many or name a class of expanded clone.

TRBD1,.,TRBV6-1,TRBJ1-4,CASSVNPDRGYEKLFF,TGTGCCAGCAGTGTCAACCCCGACAGGGGCTACGAAAAACTGTTTTTT
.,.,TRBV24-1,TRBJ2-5,CATSGLTGGQETQYF,TGTGCCACCAGTGGTCTCACCGGGGGTCAAGAGACCCAGTACTTC
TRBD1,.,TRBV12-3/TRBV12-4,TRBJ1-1,CASSWTGVTEAFF,TGTGCCAGCAGTTGGACAGGGGTAACTGAAGCTTTCTTT
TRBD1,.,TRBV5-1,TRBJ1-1,CASRTTGAPTEAFF,TGCGCCAGCAGGACTACAGGGGCGCCCACTGAAGCTTTCTTT
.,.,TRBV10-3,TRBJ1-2,CARTAANYGYTF,TGTGCCCGGACAGCTGCTAACTATGGCTACACCTTC
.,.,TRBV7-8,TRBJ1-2,CASSPPGYGYTF,TGTGCCAGCAGCCCCCCGGGCTATGGCTACACCTTC
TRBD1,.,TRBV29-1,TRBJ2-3,CSVVGTGKALDTQYF,TGCAGCGTTGTGGGGACAGGAAAGGCTCTCGATACGCAGTATTTT
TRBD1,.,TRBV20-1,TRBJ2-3,CSADRGDTQYF,TGCAGTGCTGACAGGGGAGATACGCAGTATTTT
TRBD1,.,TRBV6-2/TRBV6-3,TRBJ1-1,CASSYHRDRMNTEAFF,TGTGCCAGCAGTTACCACAGGGACAGAATGAACACTGAAGCTTTCTTT
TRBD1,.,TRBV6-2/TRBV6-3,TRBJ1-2,CASSYSDRGSYGYTF,TGTGCCAGCAGTTACTCGGACAGGGGCAGCTATGGCTACACCTTC
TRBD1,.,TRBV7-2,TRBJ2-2,CASKMNEDRITGELFF,TGTGCCAGCAAGATGAACGAGGACAGGATCACCGGGGAGCTGTTTTTT
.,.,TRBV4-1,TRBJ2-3,CASSQGYIWEVDTQYF,TGCGCCAGCAGCCAAGGGTATATCTGGGAGGTAGATACGCAGTATTTT
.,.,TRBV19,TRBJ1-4,CASSSTGPNVEKLFF,TGTGCCAGTAGTTCGACAGGACCCAACGTGGAAAAACTGTTTTTT
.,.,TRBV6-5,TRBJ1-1,CASADRGGTEAFF,TGTGCCAGCGCCGACCGAGGCGGCACTGAAGCTTTCTTT
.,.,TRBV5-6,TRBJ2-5,CASSWIGERETQYF,TGTGCCAGCAGCTGGATTGGGGAGAGGGAGACCCAGTACTTC
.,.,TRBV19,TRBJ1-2,CASSIQQGNYGYTF,TGTGCCAGTAGTATCCAGCAGGGGAACTATGGCTACACCTTC
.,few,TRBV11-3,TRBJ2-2,CASSIQNTGELFF,TGTGCCAGCAGCATCCAGAACACCGGGGAGCTGTTTTTT
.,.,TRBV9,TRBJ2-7,CASSQTGTGEQYF,TGTGCCAGCAGTCAAACAGGGACGGGCGAGCAGTACTTC
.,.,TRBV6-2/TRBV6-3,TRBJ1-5,CASSRDTYQPQHF,TGTGCCAGCAGCCGGGACACCTATCAGCCCCAGCATTTT
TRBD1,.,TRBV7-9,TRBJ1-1,CASSPQGARINTEAFF,TGTGCCAGCAGTCCCCAGGGGGCTCGAATCAACACTGAAGCTTTCTTT
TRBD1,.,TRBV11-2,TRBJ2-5,CASSAGTGLETQYF,TGTGCCAGCAGCGCTGGGACAGGGTTAGAGACCCAGTACTTC
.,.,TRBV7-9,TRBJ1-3,CASSYPGVAGNTIYF,TGTGCCAGCAGCTACCCAGGGGTAGCTGGAAACACCATATATTTT
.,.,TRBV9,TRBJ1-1,CASSVDPGRNTEAFF,TGTGCCAGCAGCGTAGATCCAGGGCGGAACACTGAAGCTTTCTTT
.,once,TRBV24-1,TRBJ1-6,CATSEGVNSPLHF,TGTGCCACCAGTGAAGGGGTTAATTCACCCCTCCACTTT
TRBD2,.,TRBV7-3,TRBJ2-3,CASSLTSGGTTDTQYF,TGTGCCAGCAGCTTGACTAGCGGGGGGACCACAGATACGCAGTATTTT
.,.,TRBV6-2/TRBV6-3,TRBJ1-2,CASSTGTSYGYTF,TGTGCCAGCAGTACTGGGACATCCTACGGCTACACCTTC
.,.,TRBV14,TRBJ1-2,CASSYTAGEAKGYTF,TGTGCCAGCAGCTATACCGCGGGGGAGGCGAAGGGCTACACCTTC
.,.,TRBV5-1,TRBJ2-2,CASSLGSTTNTGELFF,TGCGCCAGCAGCTTGGGGTCTACCACGAACACCGGGGAGCTGTTTTTT
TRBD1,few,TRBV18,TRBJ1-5,CASSAGTGTNQPQHF,TGTGCCAGCTCTGCCGGGACAGGGACCAATCAGCCCCAGCATTTT
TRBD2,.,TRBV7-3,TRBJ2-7,CASSLRGLAVAYEQYF,TGTGCCAGCAGCTTAAGGGGACTAGCGGTGGCCTACGAGCAGTACTTC
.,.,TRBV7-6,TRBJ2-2,CASSLGNDYTGELFF,TGTGCCAGCAGCTTAGGAAATGACTACACCGGGGAGCTGTTTTTT
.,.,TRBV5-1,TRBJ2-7,CASSHLAGDEQYF,TGCGCCAGCAGCCACCTCGCGGGCGACGAGCAGTACTTC
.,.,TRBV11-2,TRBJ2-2,CASSSPRRSRGWLFF,TGTGCCAGCAGCTCTCCTCGTAGGAGCCGGGGATGGCTGTTTTTT
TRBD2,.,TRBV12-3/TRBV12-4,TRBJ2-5,CASTAGQETQYF,TGTGCCAGCACAGCGGGGCAAGAGACCCAGTACTTC
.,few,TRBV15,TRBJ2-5,CATSRDLAFQETQYF,TGTGCCACCAGCAGAGATCTCGCGTTTCAAGAGACCCAGTACTTC
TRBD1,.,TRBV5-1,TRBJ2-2,CASSLRTGRDTGELFF,TGCGCCAGCAGCTTGCGGACAGGGAGAGACACCGGGGAGCTGTTTTTT
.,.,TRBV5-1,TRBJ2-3,CASQGAGTTDTQYF,TGCGCCAGCCAAGGAGCGGGTACCACAGATACGCAGTATTTT
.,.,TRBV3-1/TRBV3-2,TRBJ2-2,CASSQVPGANTGELFF,TGTGCCAGCAGCCAAGTCCCAGGGGCGAACACCGGGGAGCTGTTTTTT
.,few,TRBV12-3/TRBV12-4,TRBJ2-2,CASRESNTGELFF,TGTGCCAGCCGGGAGTCGAACACCGGGGAGCTGTTTTTT
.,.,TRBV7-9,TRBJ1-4,CASRGRDEKLFF,TGTGCCAGCAGGGGCAGGGATGAAAAACTGTTTTTT
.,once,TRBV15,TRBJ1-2,CATSREGGFGYTF,TGTGCCACCAGCAGAGAAGGAGGGTTTGGCTACACCTTC
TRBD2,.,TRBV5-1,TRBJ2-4,CASSLEGLGPEVTYF,TGCGCCAGCAGCTTGGAGGGACTAGGCCCGGAGGTTACGTACTTC
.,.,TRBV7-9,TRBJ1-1,CASRVQGMNTEAFF,TGTGCCAGCAGGGTGCAGGGGATGAACACTGAAGCTTTCTTT
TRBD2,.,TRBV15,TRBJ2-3,CATSRDAAGGITDTQYF,TGTGCCACCAGCAGAGATGCGGCGGGGGGAATCACAGATACGCAGTATTTT
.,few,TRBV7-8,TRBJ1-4,CASSTEEGNEKLFF,TGTGCCAGCAGCACCGAGGAGGGGAATGAAAAACTGTTTTTT
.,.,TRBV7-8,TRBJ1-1,CASSLVTDRAFF,TGTGCCAGCAGCTTAGTCACAGACAGAGCTTTCTTT
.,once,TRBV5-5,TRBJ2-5,CASSANRVETQYF,TGTGCCAGCAGCGCAAACAGGGTAGAGACCCAGTACTTC
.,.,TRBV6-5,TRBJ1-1,CASIASTEAFF,TGTGCCAGCATAGCGAGCACTGAAGCTTTCTTT
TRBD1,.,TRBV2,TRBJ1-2,CASSGTGVYGYTF,TGTGCCAGCAGTGGTACAGGGGTGTATGGCTACACCTTC
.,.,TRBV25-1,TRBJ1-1,CASSDRAEGTEAFF,TGTGCCAGCAGTGACCGGGCCGAGGGCACTGAAGCTTTCTTT
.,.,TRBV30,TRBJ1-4,CAWGGGVATNEKLFF,TGTGCCTGGGGCGGGGGGGTTGCAACTAATGAAAAACTGTTTTTT
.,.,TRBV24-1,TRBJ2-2,CATSDSSARRGGELFF,TGTGCCACCAGTGATTCAAGTGCGCGAAGGGGCGGGGAGCTGTTTTTT
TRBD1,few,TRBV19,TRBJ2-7,CASRLAGGFYEQYF,TGTGCCAGTAGATTGGCAGGGGGCTTTTACGAGCAGTACTTC
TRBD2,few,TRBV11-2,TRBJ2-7,CASSQGSGGAFEQYF,TGTGCCAGCAGCCAGGGGAGCGGGGGGGCATTCGAGCAGTACTTC
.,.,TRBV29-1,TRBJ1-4,CSVEDPQGRGEKLFF,TGCAGCGTTGAAGATCCTCAGGGGCGAGGTGAAAAACTGTTTTTT
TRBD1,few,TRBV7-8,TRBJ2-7,CASSPNRGPSRLYEQYF,TGTGCCAGCAGTCCCAACAGGGGACCCTCCCGTCTATACGAGCAGTACTTC
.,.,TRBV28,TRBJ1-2,CASSSGGYGYTF,TGTGCCAGCAGTTCCGGTGGCTATGGCTACACCTTC
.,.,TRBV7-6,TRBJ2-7,CASSLDRSSYEQYF,TGTGCCAGCAGCTTAGACAGGTCCTCCTACGAGCAGTACTTC
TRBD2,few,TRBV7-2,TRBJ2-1,CASSLALAGYSSYNEQFF,TGTGCCAGCAGCTTAGCACTAGCGGGGTATAGCTCCTACAATGAGCAGTTCTTC
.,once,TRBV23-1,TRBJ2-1,CASKSGGQRYNEQFF,TGCGCCAGCAAATCCGGGGGACAGCGATACAATGAGCAGTTCTTC